The 4 T cell receptor beta chains given below trace back to one sample, sequenced in a study of blood T cell repertoires in COVID-19. Produced via immunoSEQ multiplex PCR; TCRdb's table is partial and in-frame only. The sample records 230,000 or so clones, approximately 83% being singletons. The specimen sequenced was peripheral blood. The receptors stem from a man in his fifties or sixties with active or convalescent COVID-19.

The sample holds one count of this clone. The V gene is TRBV5-5, the J gene TRBJ2-3, with 9 bases matching TRBD2. The V gene end was trimmed by 4 bases and the J gene end by 4 bases; junction bases not matched to a gene: 13. Germline CDR1 reads SGHKS; CDR2 reads YYEKEE (reference sequence). This CDR3 comprises 17 residues. The CDR3 loop is CASSHQLAGARADTQYF. The CDR3 DNA follows: TGTGCCAGCAGCCACCAGTTAGCGGGGGCTAGGGCAGATACGCAGTATTTT.

The genes are TRBV2 and TRBJ1-1; 10 bases are a match to TRBD1. The germline gives CDR1 SNHLY, CDR2 FYNNEI. The J segment lost 7 bases and the V segment lost 7 bases, leaving 9 bases of the junction unmatched. The CDR3 length is 14 residues. The CDR3: CASTAQRDRGEAFF. CDR3 bases: TGTGCCAGCACCGCCCAGAGGGACAGGGGTGAAGCTTTCTTT.

The gene calls are TRBV5-4 and TRBJ2-3; a possible D gene is TRBD1 (5 bases). CDR3 length: 15 residues. Trimming shortened V by 0 bases and J by 2 bases, and 10 bases separated the two germline ends. The germline gives CDR1 SGHNT, CDR2 YYREEE (reference sequence). CDR3 DNA: TGTGCCAGCAGCTTGGACAGGAAGAACACAGATACGCAGTATTTT. The encoded protein is CASSLDRKNTDTQYF.

The rearrangement joins TRBV5-1 to TRBJ1-5; 8 positions agree with TRBD1. Germline V lookup: CDR1 SGHRS, CDR2 YFSETQ. CDR3 length: 15 residues. V shed 0 bases and J 6 bases; nucleotides not matched to a gene: 5. For the CDR3, the DNA is TGCGCCAGCAGCTTGGGAACAGGGGGTATTCAGCCCCAGCATTTT. Encoded protein: CASSLGTGGIQPQHF.